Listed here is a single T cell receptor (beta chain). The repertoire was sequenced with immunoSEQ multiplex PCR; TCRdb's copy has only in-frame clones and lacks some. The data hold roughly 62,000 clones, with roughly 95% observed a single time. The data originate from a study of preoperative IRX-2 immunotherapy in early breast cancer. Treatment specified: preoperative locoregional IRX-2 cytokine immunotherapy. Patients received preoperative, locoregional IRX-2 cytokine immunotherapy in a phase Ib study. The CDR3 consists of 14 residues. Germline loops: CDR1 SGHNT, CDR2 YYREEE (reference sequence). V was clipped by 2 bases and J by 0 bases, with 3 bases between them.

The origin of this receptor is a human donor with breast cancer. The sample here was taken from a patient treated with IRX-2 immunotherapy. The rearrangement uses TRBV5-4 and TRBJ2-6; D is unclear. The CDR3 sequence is CASSFHSGANVLTF. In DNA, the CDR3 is TGTGCCAGCAGCTTCCACTCTGGGGCCAACGTCCTGACTTTC.